The source of this T cell receptor beta chain is a study of cytomegalovirus exposure and HLA in healthy donors. Study-wide findings and caveats: Later on, a genetic analysis was performed. It linked a missense variant in DCLRE1C with V- and J-gene trimming of TCR beta. Later analysis showed most CMV-associated TCR beta chains appearing HLA-restricted. Later analysis suggested links between common viral pathogens and several top significant clusters. Judged likely to be a sequencing artifact was a cluster of highly shared sequence variants.

CDR1 LNHDA and CDR2 SQIVND come from the germline V gene (reference sequence). The CDR3 contains 15 residues. V shed 5 bases, J shed 3 bases, and the junction held 4 bases outside the gene matches. A multiplex PCR was run with 60 Vbeta primers and 13 Jbeta primers. Some clones are missing from TCRdb's copy, which holds only in-frame ones; the method was immunoSEQ multiplex PCR. Here the sample spans a few hundred thousand clones, approximately 78% being singletons. For this clone: The antigen is unknown.

The receptor was isolated from a man aged 25 to 40 in good health and CMV-seronegative. Input material: PBMCs. The chain has TRBV19 and TRBJ2-3; 11 bases fit TRBD1. The CDR3 here is CASSSGTGGTDTQYF. CDR3 sequence (DNA): TGTGCCAGTAGTTCGGGGACAGGGGGGACAGATACGCAGTATTTT.